Listed below are T cell receptor beta chains from one sample, sequenced in a study of beta chain features in type 1 diabetes. Clones were read by immunoSEQ multiplex PCR, and TCRdb kept only the in-frame ones, dropping some. The sample has some 500,000 clones, about 10% seen once. The sample comprised naive CD4+ T cells from blood. These receptors all stem from a woman younger than 35 in good health. The CDR3 runs from the conserved cysteine through the conserved F or W. D genes are given only for firm matches. Clone size is stated in some rows and not others, as once, few, many or a class when expanded.

d_gene: NA; j_gene: TRBJ2-1; abundance: few; v_gene: TRBV11-3; CDR3nt: TGTGCCAGCAGCTTAGGCATGGCCTCCTACAATGAGCAGTTCTTC; CDR3aa: CASSLGMASYNEQFF
d_gene: NA; j_gene: TRBJ1-2; abundance: NA; v_gene: TRBV4-2; CDR3nt: TGTGCCAGCAGCCAAGATTCAGGGGTCCCTAACTATGGCTACACCTTC; CDR3aa: CASSQDSGVPNYGYTF
d_gene: NA; j_gene: TRBJ2-7; abundance: NA; v_gene: TRBV27; CDR3nt: TGTGCCAGCTGGCCAGCGGGTACTCGCGAGCAGTACTTC; CDR3aa: CASWPAGTREQYF
d_gene: NA; j_gene: TRBJ2-5; abundance: few; v_gene: TRBV7-9; CDR3nt: TGTGCCAGCAGCCCGGTTGGGGGCCAAGAGACCCAGTACTTC; CDR3aa: CASSPVGGQETQYF
d_gene: NA; j_gene: TRBJ2-4; abundance: few; v_gene: TRBV28; CDR3nt: TGTGCCAGCAGTCACAGGGATGGCGGAAAAAACATTCAGTACTTC; CDR3aa: CASSHRDGGKNIQYF
d_gene: NA; j_gene: TRBJ2-3; abundance: few; v_gene: TRBV18; CDR3nt: TGTGCCAGCTCGTTCCCAGGGACAGATACGCAGTATTTT; CDR3aa: CASSFPGTDTQYF
d_gene: TRBD1; j_gene: TRBJ1-1; abundance: few; v_gene: TRBV5-1; CDR3nt: TGCGCCAGCAGCCTTAGGACAGGGATGAAGTACACTGAAGCTTTCTTT; CDR3aa: CASSLRTGMKYTEAFF
d_gene: TRBD1; j_gene: TRBJ1-4; abundance: NA; v_gene: TRBV5-1; CDR3nt: TGCGCCAGCAGCTCTACAGGGGCCACAAATGAAAAACTGTTTTTT; CDR3aa: CASSSTGATNEKLFF
d_gene: NA; j_gene: TRBJ1-3; abundance: NA; v_gene: TRBV13; CDR3nt: TGTGCCAGCAGCCGGACCCTCCTCTCTGGAAACACCATATATTTT; CDR3aa: CASSRTLLSGNTIYF
d_gene: NA; j_gene: TRBJ2-2; abundance: NA; v_gene: TRBV28; CDR3nt: TGTGCCAGCAGTTTTTTGGGGAGTGGCACCGGGGAGCTGTTTTTT; CDR3aa: CASSFLGSGTGELFF
d_gene: NA; j_gene: TRBJ1-4; abundance: NA; v_gene: TRBV7-8; CDR3nt: TGTGCCAGTTCAGAGGCGCCTAATGAAAAACTGTTTTTT; CDR3aa: CASSEAPNEKLFF
d_gene: NA; j_gene: TRBJ2-5; abundance: NA; v_gene: TRBV18; CDR3nt: TGTGCCAGCTCACCTCCGGCTGAGCAAGAGACCCAGTACTTC; CDR3aa: CASSPPAEQETQYF
d_gene: NA; j_gene: TRBJ1-4; abundance: few; v_gene: TRBV6-5; CDR3nt: TGTGCCAGCAGTTACGGCCCCTCTAATGAAAAACTGTTTTTT; CDR3aa: CASSYGPSNEKLFF
d_gene: NA; j_gene: TRBJ2-5; abundance: few; v_gene: TRBV9; CDR3nt: TGTGCCAGCAGCGTAAATAATGGGGTGCGAGAGACCCAGTACTTC; CDR3aa: CASSVNNGVRETQYF
d_gene: NA; j_gene: TRBJ1-4; abundance: NA; v_gene: TRBV7-9; CDR3nt: TGTGCCAGCAGCTTCTCCACAGGGTGGGAAAAACTGTTTTTT; CDR3aa: CASSFSTGWEKLFF
d_gene: NA; j_gene: TRBJ2-2; abundance: NA; v_gene: TRBV2; CDR3nt: TGTGCCAGCAGTGTAAATGGACACCTCACCGGGGAGCTGTTTTTT; CDR3aa: CASSVNGHLTGELFF
d_gene: NA; j_gene: TRBJ1-4; abundance: few; v_gene: TRBV29-1; CDR3nt: TGCAGCGTTGGCCAGGCTAATGAAAAACTGTTTTTT; CDR3aa: CSVGQANEKLFF
d_gene: NA; j_gene: TRBJ2-2; abundance: few; v_gene: TRBV10-3; CDR3nt: TGTGCCATCAGTGAGTCAGAGTTCACCGGGGAGCTGTTTTTT; CDR3aa: CAISESEFTGELFF
d_gene: NA; j_gene: TRBJ1-1; abundance: few; v_gene: TRBV9; CDR3nt: TGTGCCAGCAGCGTCGAACAGGGAGAGGGCACTGAAGCTTTCTTT; CDR3aa: CASSVEQGEGTEAFF
d_gene: TRBD1; j_gene: TRBJ2-2; abundance: few; v_gene: TRBV7-3; CDR3nt: TGTGCCAGCAGCTTAAGTGGGACAGACCGCACCGGGGAGCTGTTTTTT; CDR3aa: CASSLSGTDRTGELFF
d_gene: TRBD1; j_gene: TRBJ2-7; abundance: NA; v_gene: TRBV11-2; CDR3nt: TGTGCCAGCAGCTTAATACAGGGGTGGTACGAGCAGTACTTC; CDR3aa: CASSLIQGWYEQYF
d_gene: NA; j_gene: TRBJ2-3; abundance: few; v_gene: TRBV4-3; CDR3nt: TGCGCCAGCAGCCAGGGGCCAGAGACAGATACGCAGTATTTT; CDR3aa: CASSQGPETDTQYF
d_gene: NA; j_gene: TRBJ1-4; abundance: NA; v_gene: TRBV7-2; CDR3nt: TGTGCCAGCAGCTTAGGGACAGAGTATGAAAAACTGTTTTTT; CDR3aa: CASSLGTEYEKLFF
d_gene: NA; j_gene: TRBJ2-6; abundance: NA; v_gene: TRBV29-1; CDR3nt: TGCAGCGTCTCCGTGGATAGCGGGGCCAACGTCCTGACTTTC; CDR3aa: CSVSVDSGANVLTF
d_gene: TRBD1; j_gene: TRBJ2-7; abundance: NA; v_gene: TRBV29-1; CDR3nt: TGCAGCGTCACAGGGGACTACGAGCAGTACTTC; CDR3aa: CSVTGDYEQYF
d_gene: TRBD1; j_gene: TRBJ2-7; abundance: NA; v_gene: TRBV6-1; CDR3nt: TGTGCCAGCAGCGTAATCCGACAGGGGATGTACGAGCAGTACTTC; CDR3aa: CASSVIRQGMYEQYF
d_gene: TRBD1; j_gene: TRBJ2-5; abundance: few; v_gene: TRBV29-1; CDR3nt: TGCAGCGTAGAAGGCGTGGGCAGGGGGATACGGACCCAGTACTTC; CDR3aa: CSVEGVGRGIRTQYF
d_gene: NA; j_gene: TRBJ1-4; abundance: few; v_gene: TRBV14; CDR3nt: TGTGCCAGCAGCCAATATTCCCGACAGATTGAAAAACTGTTTTTT; CDR3aa: CASSQYSRQIEKLFF
d_gene: NA; j_gene: TRBJ1-6; abundance: NA; v_gene: TRBV4-1; CDR3nt: TGCGCCAGCAGCCAAGTTTCACAGGGCTTTAATTCACCCCTCCACTTT; CDR3aa: CASSQVSQGFNSPLHF
d_gene: TRBD2; j_gene: TRBJ2-7; abundance: few; v_gene: TRBV6-1; CDR3nt: TGTGCCAGCAGTGAAAGCGGGAGTTACTACGAGCAGTACTTC; CDR3aa: CASSESGSYYEQYF
d_gene: NA; j_gene: TRBJ2-3; abundance: NA; v_gene: TRBV11-1; CDR3nt: TGTGCCAGCAGCCGAGGCGCGGGAAGCACAGATACGCAGTATTTT; CDR3aa: CASSRGAGSTDTQYF
d_gene: NA; j_gene: TRBJ2-5; abundance: few; v_gene: TRBV7-8; CDR3nt: TGTGCCAGCAGCAGGCAGGCGGGGACTTCGCCGTCCCAGTACTTC; CDR3aa: CASSRQAGTSPSQYF
d_gene: NA; j_gene: TRBJ2-1; abundance: few; v_gene: TRBV14; CDR3nt: TGTGCCAGCAGCCGCTACAGGGGCGGGAGTGAGCAGTTCTTC; CDR3aa: CASSRYRGGSEQFF
d_gene: NA; j_gene: TRBJ2-1; abundance: few; v_gene: TRBV27; CDR3nt: TGTGCCAGCAGCCGACTGAGCTCCTACAATGAGCAGTTCTTC; CDR3aa: CASSRLSSYNEQFF
d_gene: TRBD2; j_gene: TRBJ2-1; abundance: few; v_gene: TRBV20-1; CDR3nt: TGCAGTGCAGCGGGGGAAAATGAGCAGTTCTTC; CDR3aa: CSAAGENEQFF
d_gene: TRBD1; j_gene: TRBJ2-3; abundance: few; v_gene: TRBV7-9; CDR3nt: TGTGCCAGCAGCTCCCAGACAGGGGGGACGCAGTATTTT; CDR3aa: CASSSQTGGTQYF
d_gene: TRBD1; j_gene: TRBJ2-3; abundance: few; v_gene: TRBV27; CDR3nt: TGTGCCAGCAGTTTATCGGGACAGGGGACAGATACGCAGTATTTT; CDR3aa: CASSLSGQGTDTQYF
d_gene: TRBD2; j_gene: TRBJ2-2; abundance: NA; v_gene: TRBV7-2; CDR3nt: TGTGCCAGCACCTTAGGACAGACTAGCGGATATACCGGGGAGCTGTTTTTT; CDR3aa: CASTLGQTSGYTGELFF
d_gene: TRBD1; j_gene: TRBJ1-2; abundance: NA; v_gene: TRBV5-1; CDR3nt: TGCGCCAGCAGCTCACAGGGGTATGGCTACACCTTC; CDR3aa: CASSSQGYGYTF
d_gene: NA; j_gene: TRBJ2-1; abundance: NA; v_gene: TRBV20-1; CDR3nt: TGCAGTGCTAGGGTCACTTATGAGCAGTTCTTC; CDR3aa: CSARVTYEQFF
d_gene: NA; j_gene: TRBJ2-2; abundance: few; v_gene: TRBV25-1; CDR3nt: TGTGCCAGCAGTCCCACAGCGAACACCGGGGAGCTGTTTTTT; CDR3aa: CASSPTANTGELFF
d_gene: NA; j_gene: TRBJ2-3; abundance: many; v_gene: TRBV7-2; CDR3nt: TGTGCCAGCAGCTTAAGTGTGGCTAACACAGATACGCAGTATTTT; CDR3aa: CASSLSVANTDTQYF
d_gene: NA; j_gene: TRBJ2-1; abundance: NA; v_gene: TRBV28; CDR3nt: TGTGCCAGCAGTCTCCAGGGGTCGCAGTTCTTC; CDR3aa: CASSLQGSQFF
d_gene: NA; j_gene: TRBJ2-7; abundance: NA; v_gene: TRBV5-1; CDR3nt: TGCGCCAGCAGCCGGGGACGGTTGGAGCAGTACTTC; CDR3aa: CASSRGRLEQYF
d_gene: NA; j_gene: TRBJ2-2; abundance: NA; v_gene: TRBV29-1; CDR3nt: TGCAGCGTTGCGGTCCCTGGCGGGGAGCTGTTTTTT; CDR3aa: CSVAVPGGELFF
d_gene: NA; j_gene: TRBJ2-7; abundance: few; v_gene: TRBV18; CDR3nt: TGTGCCAGCTCACCACAGGGGCTGACCTACGAGCAGTACTTC; CDR3aa: CASSPQGLTYEQYF
d_gene: NA; j_gene: TRBJ1-3; abundance: few; v_gene: TRBV15; CDR3nt: TGTGCCACCAGCAGAGGGGGGACCCTCTCTGGAAACACCATATATTTT; CDR3aa: CATSRGGTLSGNTIYF
d_gene: TRBD1; j_gene: TRBJ1-1; abundance: few; v_gene: TRBV11-3; CDR3nt: TGTGCCAGCAGCAAAGAGGGACAGCGATCTTTT; CDR3aa: CASSKEGQRSF
d_gene: NA; j_gene: TRBJ1-1; abundance: few; v_gene: TRBV30; CDR3nt: TGTGCCTGGACGCAAGGGTGGGCCCACGAAGCTTTCTTT; CDR3aa: CAWTQGWAHEAFF
d_gene: NA; j_gene: TRBJ1-5; abundance: few; v_gene: TRBV29-1; CDR3nt: TGCAGCGTGGGGGAAGGCAATCAGCCCCAGCATTTT; CDR3aa: CSVGEGNQPQHF
d_gene: NA; j_gene: TRBJ2-2; abundance: few; v_gene: TRBV27; CDR3nt: TGTGCCAGCAGCCCCTTTATCATAACCGGGGAGCTGTTTTTT; CDR3aa: CASSPFIITGELFF
d_gene: NA; j_gene: TRBJ1-6; abundance: NA; v_gene: TRBV5-4; CDR3nt: TGTGCCAGCAGCCGGGAATTTGGTAATTCACCCCTCCACTTT; CDR3aa: CASSREFGNSPLHF
d_gene: NA; j_gene: TRBJ2-3; abundance: NA; v_gene: TRBV11-3; CDR3nt: TGTGCCACCCGGGCTTGGCCTGCAGATACGCAGTATTTT; CDR3aa: CATRAWPADTQYF
d_gene: TRBD1; j_gene: TRBJ1-2; abundance: few; v_gene: TRBV18; CDR3nt: TGTGCCAGCTCACCGGGACAGTTCAACTATGGCTACACCTTC; CDR3aa: CASSPGQFNYGYTF
d_gene: NA; j_gene: TRBJ2-3; abundance: NA; v_gene: TRBV6-5; CDR3nt: TGTGCCAGCAGTTCGTGGGGCACAGATACGCAGTATTTT; CDR3aa: CASSSWGTDTQYF
d_gene: NA; j_gene: TRBJ1-1; abundance: few; v_gene: TRBV9; CDR3nt: TGTGCCAGCAGCGTAGGGTCCCGGAACACTGAAGCTTTCTTT; CDR3aa: CASSVGSRNTEAFF
d_gene: NA; j_gene: TRBJ2-6; abundance: few; v_gene: TRBV5-1; CDR3nt: TGCGCCAGCTTTGGGGTCTCTGGGGCCAACGTCCTGACTTTC; CDR3aa: CASFGVSGANVLTF
d_gene: NA; j_gene: TRBJ1-2; abundance: NA; v_gene: TRBV5-6; CDR3nt: TGTGCCAGCAGCTTGCAACAGATCTATGGCTACACCTTC; CDR3aa: CASSLQQIYGYTF
d_gene: NA; j_gene: TRBJ2-1; abundance: few; v_gene: TRBV18; CDR3nt: TGTGCCAGCTCATCTGAGACCGGAGGGAAGCAGTTCTTC; CDR3aa: CASSSETGGKQFF